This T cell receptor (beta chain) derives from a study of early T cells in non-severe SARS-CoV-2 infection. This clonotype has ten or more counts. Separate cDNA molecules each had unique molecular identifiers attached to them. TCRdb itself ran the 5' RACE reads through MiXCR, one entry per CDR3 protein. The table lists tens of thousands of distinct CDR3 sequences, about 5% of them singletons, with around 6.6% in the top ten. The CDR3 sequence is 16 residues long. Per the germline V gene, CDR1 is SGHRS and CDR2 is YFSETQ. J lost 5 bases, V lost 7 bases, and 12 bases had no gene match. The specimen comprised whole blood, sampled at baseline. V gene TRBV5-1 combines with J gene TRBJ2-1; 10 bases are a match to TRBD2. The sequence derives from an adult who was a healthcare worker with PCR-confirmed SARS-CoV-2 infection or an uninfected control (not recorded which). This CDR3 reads CASGLPGLAANNEQFF. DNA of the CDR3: TGCGCCAGCGGACTCCCAGGACTAGCGGCTAACAATGAGCAGTTCTTC.